This T cell receptor (beta chain) was identified during a study of patients and donors after allogeneic stem cell transplantation. TCRdb redid the calling of the RT-PCR reads with MiXCR, one entry per CDR3 protein. The sample records more than 850,000 distinct CDR3 sequences, under 20% being singletons. Germline CDR1 DFQATT, CDR2 SNEGSKA (reference sequence). Trimming stripped 0 bases from V and 3 bases from J, with 15 bases between. The CDR3 length is 15 residues. This clonotype has just a few counts. The clonotype comes from a human donor who was either an allogeneic HSCT recipient or a stem cell or donor lymphocyte infusion donor (not recorded which). It is not recorded whose cells these are; they may come from a transplant donor. Sequenced input: blood, either unsorted or a sorted T cell fraction (not recorded which). The V and J genes are TRBV20-1 and TRBJ2-7; weak D call: TRBD1 (5 bases). The CDR3 DNA reads TGCAGTGCTAGAGAGGAGACAGTGGAAAACTACGAGCAGTACTTC. It yields the protein CSAREETVENYEQYF.